Following are 24 T cell receptor beta chains from one sample sequenced in a study of blood T cell repertoires in COVID-19. Only in-frame clones appear in the TCRdb table, and some are missing; sequencing was by immunoSEQ multiplex PCR. The sample records 150,000 to 200,000 clones, about four fifths being singletons. The sample consisted of PBMCs or T cells enriched from blood (not recorded which). These receptor sequences come from a woman aged 60-75 years who had recovered from COVID-19.

The J gene is TRBJ2-2, the V gene TRBV24-1, with 13 bases aligning to TRBD2. The CDR3 runs to 17 residues. Germline CDR1 KGHDR, CDR2 SFDVKD. With 2 bases clipped from V and 3 bases from J, the junction kept 2 bases outside the gene matches. CDR3 protein: CATSDWGLAGHTGELFF. The DNA for the CDR3 is TGTGCCACCAGTGATTGGGGACTAGCGGGGCACACCGGGGAGCTGTTTTTT.

This chain links TRBV4-1 with TRBJ1-2; D not resolved. Germline V gives CDR1 MGHRA, CDR2 YSYEKL. V lost 1 base and J 7 bases, leaving 19 bases between the germline ends. The CDR3 is 16 residues long. In DNA form, the CDR3 reads TGCGCCAGCAGCCAAGTATTGGAGGATTTCGGTTCTGGCTACACCTTC. It specifies CASSQVLEDFGSGYTF.

The chain couples TRBV2 to TRBJ2-7; the match to TRBD1 covers 7 bases. The CDR3 is made up of 16 amino acids. The V segment lost 5 bases and the J segment 4 bases; nucleotides outside the gene matches: 14. Germline values: CDR1 SNHLY, CDR2 FYNNEI. The CDR3 DNA reads TGTGCCAGCAGTACAGCACAGGGGAGCCTTCTTTACGAGCAGTACTTC. Translated: CASSTAQGSLLYEQYF.

This chain connects TRBV29-1 to TRBJ1-1, with 9 nucleotides matching TRBD1. V was pared by 1 base and J by 3 bases, with 9 bases of the junction left unmatched. This CDR3 contains 16 residues. Germline-derived CDR1 and CDR2 are SQVTM and ANQGSEA. CDR3 loop: CSVEGGQGSQDTEAFF. CDR3 DNA sequence: TGCAGCGTTGAAGGGGGACAGGGCTCTCAGGACACTGAAGCTTTCTTT.

The chain has TRBV2 and TRBJ1-5; 9 bases map to TRBD1. The CDR3 spans 15 residues. The germline V gene encodes CDR1 SNHLY and CDR2 FYNNEI. V shed 8 bases, J shed 5 bases, and the junction held 10 bases outside the gene matches. The CDR3 protein is CASHPDRGFDQPQHF. The DNA for the CDR3 is TGTGCCAGCCACCCGGACAGGGGTTTTGATCAGCCCCAGCATTTT. The full variable domain, completed using reference TRBV2 and TRBJ1-5, is EPEVTQTPSHQVTQMGQEVILRCVPISNHLYFYWYRQILGQKVEFLVSFYNNEISEKSEIFDDQFSVERPDGSNFTLKIRSTKLEDSAMYFCASHPDRGFDQPQHFGDGTRLSIL.

This clone came up a few times. The V and J genes are TRBV4-1 and TRBJ2-5; 8 bases line up with TRBD2. CDR3 size: 15 residues. V lost 4 bases and J lost 2; bases outside the gene matches: 6. The germline gives CDR1 MGHRA, CDR2 YSYEKL. The CDR3 loop reads CASSLSGEIQETQYF. CDR3 in DNA: TGCGCCAGCAGCCTTAGCGGGGAGATACAAGAGACCCAGTACTTC.

This clone was picked up one time. The CDR3 here is CASSLASGGHTGELFF. The CDR3 DNA is TGCGCCAGCAGCTTGGCTAGCGGGGGGCACACCGGGGAGCTGTTTTTT. The chain combines TRBV5-1 with TRBJ2-2, with 11 bases that match TRBD2. Germline V gene lookup returns CDR1 SGHRS and CDR2 YFSETQ. The CDR3 has 16 amino acids. V lost 0 bases to trimming and J lost 3 bases; unmatched junction nucleotides: 1.

V gene TRBV5-4 combines with J gene TRBJ2-7; TRBD1 is a possible D gene (5 bases). The CDR3 is made up of 14 amino acids. Germline CDR1 reads SGHNT; CDR2 reads YYREEE (reference sequence). With 0 bases removed from V and 0 bases from J, the gap between germline ends came to 7 bases. The CDR3 sequence: CASSLEGNSYEQYF. CDR3 DNA: TGTGCCAGCAGCTTGGAGGGGAACTCCTACGAGCAGTACTTC.

This clone has only a few counts. The chain couples TRBV12-3 or TRBV12-4 to TRBJ2-7; 8 bases are shared with TRBD1. CDR3 length: 13 amino acids. J was trimmed by 3 bases and V by 3 bases; bases with no gene match: 1. CDR3 sequence reads: CASSFGQGYEQYF. DNA for the CDR3: TGTGCCAGCAGTTTCGGACAGGGCTACGAGCAGTACTTC.

This sequence joins TRBV10-3 and TRBJ1-5; 10 positions agree with TRBD1. J gave up 4 bases and V 6 bases, and 3 bases lay outside the gene matches. CDR3 length: 14 residues. Germline CDR1 ENHRY, CDR2 SYGVKD. Here the CDR3 DNA reads TGTGCCATCAGGGGACAGGGGACAAATCAGCCCCAGCATTTT. Translated, it gives CAIRGQGTNQPQHF.

Many counts were recorded for this clone. The chain combines TRBV14 with TRBJ2-4; a possible D gene is TRBD1 (5 bases). The CDR3 consists of 12 residues. The V gene's germline CDR1 is SGHDN and CDR2 FVKESK. V was trimmed by 0 bases and J by 9 bases, leaving 6 bases between them. As DNA, the CDR3 is TGTGCCAGCAGCCAAGATCAGGGCATTCAGTACTTC. This gives the protein CASSQDQGIQYF. The full variable domain, with the rest looked up from reference TRBV14 and TRBJ2-4, is EAGVTQFPSHSVIEKGQTVTLRCDPISGHDNLYWYRRVMGKEIKFLLHFVKESKQDESGMPNNRFLAERTGGTYSTLKVQPAELEDSGVYFCASSQDQGIQYFGAGTRLSVL.

The V gene is TRBV19, the J gene TRBJ1-5; D not certain. V was clipped by 3 bases and J by 2 bases, with 8 bases between them. The CDR3 extends over 14 amino acids. Germline CDR1 LNHDA, CDR2 SQIVND (reference sequence). The CDR3 DNA follows: TGTGCCAGTAGTATCATTCAGGGCAATCAGCCCCAGCATTTT. Amino acids: CASSIIQGNQPQHF.

The chain is built from TRBV30 and TRBJ2-1; 9 nucleotides agree with TRBD2. Germline CDR1 GTSNPN, CDR2 SVGIG (reference sequence). The CDR3 is made up of 18 amino acids. V shed 0 bases, J shed 0 bases, and the junction held 9 bases outside the gene matches. Written as DNA, the CDR3 is TGTGCCTGGAGTGTACTACTAGCGGGCAAGAGCTCCTACAATGAGCAGTTCTTC. This translates into CAWSVLLAGKSSYNEQFF.

The rearrangement uses TRBV6-1 and TRBJ2-7; D possibly corresponds to TRBD1 (6 bases). The CDR3 is made up of 16 amino acids. CDR1 and CDR2 (germline): MNHNS, SASEGT. Trimming left V 3 bases short and J 5 bases short, with 20 bases between. CDR3 sequence: CASSEGTIGWGHEQYF. CDR3 nucleotide sequence: TGTGCCAGCAGTGAGGGTACCATCGGCTGGGGGCACGAGCAGTACTTC.

This sequence joins TRBV14 and TRBJ2-5; the D gene is possibly TRBD1 (5 bases). The CDR3 is made up of 15 amino acids. The ends were cut back, 1 base at V and 1 base at J, with 10 bases in the middle. CDR1 and CDR2 from the germline V gene are SGHDN and FVKESK. The CDR3 protein is CASSQGRGLQETQYF. DNA of the CDR3: TGTGCCAGCAGCCAAGGAAGGGGCCTCCAAGAGACCCAGTACTTC.

The CDR3, as DNA: TGTGCCAGCAGCCTCTACGGGGGGGAGACCTACAATGAGCAGTTCTTC. Its translation is CASSLYGGETYNEQFF. The chain is built from TRBV9 and TRBJ2-1; 8 bases fit TRBD2. The CDR3 totals 16 residues. The germline V gene encodes CDR1 SGDLS and CDR2 YYNGEE. The ends lost 4 bases at V and 2 bases at J; junction bases unmatched: 8.

The chain joins TRBV6-1 to TRBJ1-3; D is possibly TRBD1 (5 bases). CDR1 is MNHNS, CDR2 SASEGT, per germline. The CDR3 is 16 residues long. The V and J ends lost 3 bases and 3 bases respectively, with 15 bases between them. CDR3 loop: CASSDPGGVGGNTIYF. The CDR3 DNA is TGTGCCAGCAGTGACCCCGGGGGGGTCGGTGGAAACACCATATATTTT.

This chain links TRBV19 with TRBJ1-1; 11 bases match TRBD1. Germline loops: CDR1 LNHDA, CDR2 SQIVND (reference sequence). After removal of 3 bases from V and 4 bases from J, the junction contained 7 bases not matched to a gene. The CDR3 spans 16 residues. CDR3 loop: CASSIVRTGGVTEAFF. CDR3 coding DNA: TGTGCCAGTAGTATTGTGCGGACAGGGGGCGTCACTGAAGCTTTCTTT.

The J gene is TRBJ2-1, the V gene TRBV9, with TRBD2 identical over 10 bases. The CDR3 contains 18 residues. Looked up from germline, CDR1 is SGDLS and CDR2 is YYNGEE. V trimming: 3 bases; J trimming: 7 bases; junction bases outside the gene matches: 16. The CDR3 region has the DNA TGTGCCAGCAGCGCCTCATCTCTGACTAGCGGGCGACTAAATGAGCAGTTCTTC. Translated: CASSASSLTSGRLNEQFF. The whole variable domain, filled in from reference TRBV9 and TRBJ2-1, reads DSGVTQTPKHLITATGQRVTLRCSPRSGDLSVYWYQQSLDQGLQFLIQYYNGEERAKGNILERFSAQQFPDLHSELNLSSLELGDSALYFCASSASSLTSGRLNEQFFGPGTRLTVL.

The chain couples TRBV13 to TRBJ2-3; TRBD2 aligns across 9 bases. V was pared by 4 bases and J by 3 bases, with 8 bases of the junction left unmatched. The CDR3 has 16 amino acids. The V gene's germline CDR1 is PRHDT and CDR2 FYEKMQ (reference sequence). The CDR3 DNA sequence: TGTGCCAGCAGCTCCTCGGAGCGGGGGGAGACAGATACGCAGTATTTT. Protein sequence: CASSSSERGETDTQYF. Filled out from reference TRBV13 and TRBJ2-3, the complete variable domain reads AAGVIQSPRHLIKEKRETATLKCYPIPRHDTVYWYQQGPGQDPQFLISFYEKMQSDKGSIPDRFSAQQFSDYHSELNMSSLELGDSALYFCASSSSERGETDTQYFGPGTRLTVL.

The V gene is TRBV7-2, the J gene TRBJ2-1, with TRBD2 matching 12 bases. Trimming removed 4 bases from V and 1 base from J; junction bases left unmatched: 5. CDR1 and CDR2 (germline): SGHTA, FQGNSA. The CDR3 is made up of 17 amino acids. In DNA form, the CDR3 reads TGTGCCAGCAGCTCCCCTAGCGGGGGGGCATCCTACAATGAGCAGTTCTTC. It encodes CASSSPSGGASYNEQFF.

This clone was seen more than once but under ten times. This chain links TRBV6-1 with TRBJ2-2; a possible D gene is TRBD1 (6 bases). CDR3 length: 13 amino acids. The V gene's germline CDR1 is MNHNS and CDR2 SASEGT. Between the trimmed V and J ends, which lost 2 bases and 8 bases, there was a span of 9 bases. For the CDR3, the DNA is TGTGCCAGCAGTGAAACAGGGCGGGGGGAGCTGTTTTTT. Its protein product is CASSETGRGELFF.

This chain links TRBV6-6 with TRBJ1-6; a possible D gene is TRBD1 (5 bases). V was clipped by 5 bases and J by 8 bases, with 10 bases between them. Germline V gene sequence: CDR1 MNHNY, CDR2 SVGAGI (reference sequence). The CDR3 runs to 13 residues. The CDR3 reads CASSTGTYSPLHF. For the CDR3, the DNA is TGTGCCAGCAGTACCGGGACTTATTCACCCCTCCACTTT.

CDR3 residues: CASNKDRGLNTEAFF. CDR3 nucleotides: TGTGCCAGCAACAAGGACAGGGGATTGAACACTGAAGCTTTCTTT. The gene calls are TRBV7-9 and TRBJ1-1; 9 bases line up with TRBD1. This CDR3 region has 15 residues. Looked up from germline, CDR1 is SEHNR and CDR2 is FQNEAQ (reference sequence). Germline trimming cut 7 bases from V and 0 bases from J; bases unmatched to any gene: 6.